The sample holds many counts of the clone carrying this T cell receptor (beta chain). Its cognate antigen is unknown. An oligonucleotide containing a UMI was ligated to the 3' end of TCR cDNA. Reverse transcription used DNase-treated unsorted total RNA, aiming for 1 to 1000 ng. This entry is derived from a study of naive and memory T cell subsets. Whole-study findings and limits: This RNA-based method may be sensitive to activation-related transcript changes.

The SP2 primer and nested alpha and beta constant region primers amplified ligated cDNA in four rounds. TCRdb reanalysed the 5' RACE reads using MiXCR and keeps one entry per CDR3 protein. Among tens of thousands of distinct CDR3 sequences, 7.2% were seen once, and the ten largest hold around 9.7%. The clonotype originates from a male donor in good health.

CDR3 residues: CASSSASLVVASDTQYF. In DNA form, the CDR3 reads TGTGCCAGCAGCTCAGCCTCACTAGTCGTAGCATCAGATACGCAGTATTTT. The chain links TRBV7-9 to TRBJ2-3, with D perhaps TRBD2 (5 bases). The CDR3 runs to 17 residues. Germline loops: CDR1 SEHNR, CDR2 FQNEAQ (reference sequence). V was trimmed by 4 bases and J by 4 bases, leaving 21 bases between them.